Listed below are T cell receptor beta chains from one sample, sequenced in a study of vaccination and CD4 T cells after COVID-19. Antigens for these TCRs are unknown. TCRdb re-called the PCR reads through MiXCR, storing one row per CDR3 protein. The sample holds about 15,000 distinct CDR3 sequences, over 65% seen once. The specimen was CD4+ T cells from blood, cultured in vitro. These receptors were collected from a human donor who had recovered from COVID-19. Each CDR3 is given with its conserved first and last residue. D genes are given only for firm matches.

TRBJ1-1,.,TRBV4-2,CASRRTTVDTEAFF
TRBJ1-2,.,TRBV7-2,CASSFSPGAAQSYGYTF
TRBJ2-5,.,TRBV10-3,CAISILGPRETQYF
TRBJ2-1,.,TRBV7-2,CASSLARKGGYNEQFF
TRBJ2-1,.,TRBV28,CANSLGLTKQFF
TRBJ2-1,TRBD2,TRBV5-1,CASSSRLAGGLLSSYNEQFF
TRBJ1-3,.,TRBV10-1,CASSEWQSGNTIYF
TRBJ2-5,TRBD1,TRBV7-8,CASSFRRGRETQYF
TRBJ2-5,.,TRBV6-2/TRBV6-3,CASSWRGETQYF
TRBJ1-1,.,TRBV12-3/TRBV12-4,CASSSWGTSTEAFF
TRBJ1-4,.,TRBV20-1,CSARAGLRNEKLFF
TRBJ2-7,.,TRBV7-2,CASSLAARGNEQYF
TRBJ2-3,.,TRBV7-2,CASSLGSALTDTQYF
TRBJ2-3,.,TRBV27,CASSLGLPSTDTQYF
TRBJ1-2,TRBD1,TRBV28,CASKTGGHGYTF
TRBJ1-2,.,TRBV7-2,CASSLVSPVLSVRYTF
TRBJ2-3,TRBD1,TRBV24-1,CATSDRSGTGSTDTQYF
TRBJ1-1,.,TRBV6-5,CASSYSNSGTEAFF
TRBJ2-2,TRBD2,TRBV6-5,CASSYSPPGAAGDRTGELFF
TRBJ1-5,.,TRBV20-1,CSARLSGPQPQHF
TRBJ1-4,TRBD1,TRBV15,CATSRDGTGVEKLFF
TRBJ1-5,.,TRBV6-2/TRBV6-3,CASSYRQNQPQHF
TRBJ1-5,TRBD1,TRBV6-2/TRBV6-3,CASSPFGQGRNQPQHF
TRBJ1-2,.,TRBV20-1,CSALLTAGGYTF
TRBJ2-2,.,TRBV24-1,CATSDFYGSQNTGELFF
TRBJ2-5,.,TRBV24-1,CATSGGWTQYF
TRBJ1-5,.,TRBV19,CASSLPPVINQPQHF
TRBJ1-1,.,TRBV27,CASKRTLNTEAFF
TRBJ1-1,.,TRBV20-1,CSARDSALSAMNTEAFF
TRBJ1-6,TRBD1,TRBV6-1,CASSLPGQGASNSPLHF
TRBJ1-5,TRBD1,TRBV6-1,CASSGRTYRGSHQPQHF
TRBJ1-1,.,TRBV7-2,CASSLFNVWAEAFF
TRBJ1-2,.,TRBV30,CASPGLSRGSNYGYTF
TRBJ2-7,.,TRBV5-4,CASSLGLRGRGEQYF
TRBJ2-2,.,TRBV7-9,CASSSIDYAGVTGELFF
TRBJ2-1,.,TRBV19,CASRLDPSSYNEQFF
TRBJ1-6,TRBD1,TRBV27,CASRPGGSNSPLHF
TRBJ1-1,TRBD1,TRBV7-9,CASSMTGANTEAFF
TRBJ1-2,.,TRBV7-2,CASSYLLGDGYTF
TRBJ1-5,.,TRBV30,CAWRGQGRWQPQHF
TRBJ2-5,.,TRBV6-1,CASSVGGLETQYF
TRBJ1-5,TRBD1,TRBV12-3/TRBV12-4,CASSSPQEGAGNQPQHF
TRBJ2-5,.,TRBV7-9,CASSLKLQETQYF